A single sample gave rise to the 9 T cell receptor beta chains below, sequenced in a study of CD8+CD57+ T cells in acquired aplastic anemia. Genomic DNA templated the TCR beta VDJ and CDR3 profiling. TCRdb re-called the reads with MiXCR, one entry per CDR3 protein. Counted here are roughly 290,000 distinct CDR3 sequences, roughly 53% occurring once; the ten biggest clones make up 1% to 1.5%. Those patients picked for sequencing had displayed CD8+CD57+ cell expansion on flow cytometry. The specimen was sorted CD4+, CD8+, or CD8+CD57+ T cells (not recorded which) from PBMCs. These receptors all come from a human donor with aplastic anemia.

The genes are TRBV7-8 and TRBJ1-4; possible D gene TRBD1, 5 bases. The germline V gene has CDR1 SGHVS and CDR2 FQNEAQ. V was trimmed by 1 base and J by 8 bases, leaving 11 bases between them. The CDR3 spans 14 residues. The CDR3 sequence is CASSLETGGEKLFF. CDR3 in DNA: TGTGCCAGCAGCTTAGAGACGGGGGGAGAAAAACTGTTTTTT.

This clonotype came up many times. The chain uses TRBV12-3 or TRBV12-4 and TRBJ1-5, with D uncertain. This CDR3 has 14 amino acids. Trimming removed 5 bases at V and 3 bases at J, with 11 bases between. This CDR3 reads CASSPGNFNQPQHF. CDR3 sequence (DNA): TGTGCCAGCAGTCCCGGGAATTTCAATCAGCCCCAGCATTTT.

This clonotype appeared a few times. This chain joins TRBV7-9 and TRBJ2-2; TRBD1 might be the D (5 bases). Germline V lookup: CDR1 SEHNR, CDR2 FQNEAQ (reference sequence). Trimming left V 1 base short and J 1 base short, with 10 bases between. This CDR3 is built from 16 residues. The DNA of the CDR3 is TGTGCCAGCAGCTTAGGTCAGGGCGGGAACACCGGGGAGCTGTTTTTT. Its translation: CASSLGQGGNTGELFF.

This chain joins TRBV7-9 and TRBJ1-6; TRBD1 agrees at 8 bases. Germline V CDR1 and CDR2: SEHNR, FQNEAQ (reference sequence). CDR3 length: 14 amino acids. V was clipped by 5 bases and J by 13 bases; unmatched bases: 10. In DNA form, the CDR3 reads TGTGCCAGCAGCCCTATGAAGACAGGGGACCCCCTCCACTTT. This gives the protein CASSPMKTGDPLHF.

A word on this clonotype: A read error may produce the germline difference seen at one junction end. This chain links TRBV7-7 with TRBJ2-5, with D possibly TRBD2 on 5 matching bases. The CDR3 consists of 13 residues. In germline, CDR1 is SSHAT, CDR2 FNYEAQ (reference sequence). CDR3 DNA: TGTGCTAGCAGCCCGGACTTTGGGGAGACCCAGTACTTC. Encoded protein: CASSPDFGETQYF.

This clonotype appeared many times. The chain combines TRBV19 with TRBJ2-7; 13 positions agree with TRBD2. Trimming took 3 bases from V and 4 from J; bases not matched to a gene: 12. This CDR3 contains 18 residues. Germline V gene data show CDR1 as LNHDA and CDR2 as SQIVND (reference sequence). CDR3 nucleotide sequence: TGTGCCAGTAGTATCGCCGGGACTAGCGGGAACCACCCTTACGAGCAGTACTTC. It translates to CASSIAGTSGNHPYEQYF. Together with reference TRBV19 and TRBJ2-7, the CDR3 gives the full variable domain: DGGITQSPKYLFRKEGQNVTLSCEQNLNHDAMYWYRQDPGQGLRLIYYSQIVNDFQKGDIAEGYSVSREKKESFPLTVTSAQKNPTAFYLCASSIAGTSGNHPYEQYFGPGTRLTVT.

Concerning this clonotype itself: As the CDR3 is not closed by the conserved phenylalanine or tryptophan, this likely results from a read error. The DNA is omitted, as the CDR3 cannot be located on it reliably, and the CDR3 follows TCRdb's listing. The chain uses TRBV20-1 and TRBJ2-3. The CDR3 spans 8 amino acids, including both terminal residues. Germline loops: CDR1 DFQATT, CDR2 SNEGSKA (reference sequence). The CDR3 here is CSARKVFA.

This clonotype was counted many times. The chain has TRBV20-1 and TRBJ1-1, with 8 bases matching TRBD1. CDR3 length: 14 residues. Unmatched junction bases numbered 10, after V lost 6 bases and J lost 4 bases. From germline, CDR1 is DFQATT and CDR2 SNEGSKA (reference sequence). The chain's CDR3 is CSAPSAGGFTEAFF. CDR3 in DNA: TGCAGTGCCCCCTCGGCAGGGGGCTTCACTGAAGCTTTCTTT.

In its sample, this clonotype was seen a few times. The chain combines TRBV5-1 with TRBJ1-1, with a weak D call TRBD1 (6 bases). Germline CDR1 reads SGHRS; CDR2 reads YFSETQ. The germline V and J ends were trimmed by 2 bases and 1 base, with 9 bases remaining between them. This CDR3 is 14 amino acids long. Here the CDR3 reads CASSFGTKNTEAFF. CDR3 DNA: TGCGCCAGCAGCTTCGGGACAAAGAACACTGAAGCTTTCTTT.